This TCR beta chain originates from a study of T-cell memory formation after mild COVID-19. V dropped 7 bases and J dropped 2; count of bases not matched to a gene: 5. Per the germline V gene, CDR1 is SQVTM and CDR2 is ANQGSEA. The CDR3 spans 13 residues. About this clonotype itself: The antigen remains undetermined.

5'RACE with constant-segment primers yielded barcoded, UMI-tagged TCR alpha and TCR beta cDNA libraries. From the 5' RACE reads, TCRdb called clonotypes with MiXCR, one entry per CDR3 protein. The table lists about 620,000 distinct CDR3 sequences, about a sixth of them singletons. Study-level points and caveats: Clones shrinking between day 15 and 85 showed a balanced CD4/CD8 split, and those that grew later tilted toward CD4+.

Sequences were obtained from PBMCs or a T cell subset sorted from them (not recorded which). This TCR derives from an adult woman who had mild COVID-19 (a few samples of this study predate the infection). Cell type and time point are not known. The chain recombines TRBV29-1 with TRBJ1-1; 9 bases agree with TRBD1. The CDR3 DNA reads TGCAGCGGTGGACAGGGGCTTAACACTGAAGCTTTCTTT. Its protein product is CSGGQGLNTEAFF.